This T cell receptor (beta chain) is drawn from a study of T cell responses to AZD1222 COVID-19 vaccine. V lost 0 bases and J 5 bases, leaving 14 bases between the germline ends. CDR1 PRHDT and CDR2 FYEKMQ come from the germline V gene (reference sequence). CDR3 size: 16 residues. A remark on this clone: The antigen is undetermined.

Study observations and caveats: There were repertoire samples only from the period after the peak T cell response. Spike-wide coverage was observed for vaccine-associated CD4 TCRs, with dominant responses at 160-218 and 743-854. Donor demographics were predominantly white British with a female majority; clonal diversity may be underestimated.

Clones were read by immunoSEQ multiplex PCR, and TCRdb kept only the in-frame ones, dropping some. The sample has 150,000 to 200,000 clones, 80% to 95% seen once; the top ten hold 1.5% to 2%. This chain uses TRBV13 with TRBJ2-1, with D possibly being TRBD1 (6 bases). The sequencing used peripheral blood, collected 28 days after the second AZD1222 dose. This TCR was sampled from an adult who received the AZD1222 COVID-19 vaccine. CDR3 in DNA: TGTGCCAGCAGCTTAGGCCTTGGGACAATGAACAATGAGCAGTTCTTC. It is translated as CASSLGLGTMNNEQFF.